The clone carrying this T cell receptor beta chain has a single count. Its target is not known. There are 14 residues in the CDR3. After removal of 6 bases from V and 2 bases from J, the junction contained 7 bases not matched to a gene. The germline CDR1 and CDR2 sequences are SGHRS and YFSETQ. Isolation per sample recovered at least 7 million PBMCs. Per sample, no less than 6 micrograms of total RNA were extracted. This sample is part of a study of blood T cells in healthy people across ages. General study points: Using unsorted PBMCs precluded a conclusive naive versus antigen-experienced comparison.

For the second PCR, which ran for 7 to 11 cycles, a sample-barcoded 5' primer and a J-beta primer mix were used. A tag from a template-switch adaptor with 12 random nucleotides marked each cDNA molecule. TCRdb re-called the 5' RACE reads with MiXCR, one entry per CDR3 protein. The table shows 650,000 to 700,000 distinct CDR3 sequences, with approximately 52% occurring only once. Sequencing was carried out using blood. This chain connects TRBV5-1 to TRBJ2-7; 8 positions match TRBD1. The origin of this receptor is an elderly woman in good health. CDR3 residues: CASTLTGAPYEQYF. DNA for the CDR3: TGCGCCAGCACCCTGACAGGGGCCCCCTACGAGCAGTACTTC.